This T cell receptor beta chain was observed in a study of Ad26.COV2.S vaccination and SARS-CoV-2 variants. Whole-study context: Once or twice, 56 days apart, Ad26.COV2.S was delivered intramuscularly.

With 2 bases clipped from V and 5 bases from J, the junction kept 3 bases outside the gene matches. The CDR3 is 14 amino acids. Germline V gives CDR1 SGHRS, CDR2 YFSETQ. Study-level points and caveats: Substantial breadth in spike-specific CD8+ and CD4+ T cell responses was reportedly seen after vaccination. Greater spike-specific TCR breadth was seen in vaccine recipients than in placebo recipients.

Some clones are missing from TCRdb's copy, which holds only in-frame ones; the method was immunoSEQ multiplex PCR. Of about 320,000 clones in the sample, around four fifths were seen once. Regarding this clone: The antigen is not known.

The treatment was: some 20 received Ad26.COV2.S at low or high dose, single or two shots; roughly five received placebo; per-sample allocation not given. The samples date from day 63 after the first vaccine or placebo injection. This adult donor, from Boston, was 18-55 years old. The chain is built from TRBV5-1 and TRBJ1-4; 7 nucleotides agree with TRBD1. The sample consisted of peripheral blood, taken in a trial of Ad26.COV2.S vaccine versus placebo. The receptor comes from a person aged 18-65 years who received the Ad26.COV2.S COVID-19 vaccine or a placebo. Written as DNA, the CDR3 is TGCGCCAGCAGCTTAAGACAGGGCAATGAAAAACTGTTTTTT. Its protein product is CASSLRQGNEKLFF.